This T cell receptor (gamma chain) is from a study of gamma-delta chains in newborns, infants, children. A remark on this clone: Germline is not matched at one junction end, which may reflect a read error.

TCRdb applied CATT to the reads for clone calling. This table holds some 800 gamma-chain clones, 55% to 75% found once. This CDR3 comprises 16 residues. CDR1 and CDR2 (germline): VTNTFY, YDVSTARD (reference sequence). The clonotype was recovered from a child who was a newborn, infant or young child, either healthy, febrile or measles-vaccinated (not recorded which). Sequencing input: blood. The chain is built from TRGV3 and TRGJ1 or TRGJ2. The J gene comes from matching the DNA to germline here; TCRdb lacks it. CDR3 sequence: CATWDRREKGYYRKLF. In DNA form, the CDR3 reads TGTGCCACCTGGGACAGGCGGGAAAAAGGTTATTATAGGAAACTCTTT.